The entry below describes one TCR delta chain. Its matching antigen is unknown. TCRdb pairs this DNA with a much larger clone's protein that differs at residue 10, likely a read error; the protein shown was translated from the DNA. This specimen comes from a study of γδ T cells in repeated Plasmodium falciparum infection. Study at large: The natural-infection arm compared Malian children under seasonal malaria with matched Australian children. Each infection was followed by sampling at 21 days, plus baseline and some pre-infection draws.

The CDR3 extends over 16 amino acids. V shed 1 base and J 4 bases; nucleotides not matched to a gene: 4. CDR1 is GEAIGNYY, CDR2 EKD, per germline. General study points: In Vdelta2-negative, largely Vdelta1+, gammadelta repertoires, repeated controlled infections appeared to drive clonal selection waves. Malian children's Vdelta2-negative repertoires appeared more expanded and less diverse than Australians'.

Flow sorting of PBMC yielded separate Vgamma9/Vdelta2+ and Vdelta2-negative gammadelta T cell populations for bulk repertoire analysis. TCRdb re-analyzed the multiplex PCR reads via CATT. The table lists 75,000 to 100,000 delta-chain clones, 1.4% to 1.5% of them singletons. The sequencing input was gamma-delta T cells from blood. The sequence derives from a pool of human donors (malaria-infected and uninfected, not separated). The chain has TRDV2 and TRDJ2, with TRDD3 matching over 11 bases. The CDR3 DNA is TGTGCCTGTGACACTCTGGGGGATACTTCGACAGCACAACTCTTCTTT. Its translation: CACDTLGDTSTAQLFF.